This T cell receptor (beta chain) was sequenced during a study of T cell clonotyping in hematopoietic cell transplantation. General study results and limits: No sorting was done, leaving CD4 and CD8 contributions mixed. At the given depth, recipient repertoires were over 95% de novo clonotypes. Recipient TCR diversity dropped after transplant; expanded clonotypes rose from day 30 to 180. Higher Inverse Simpson Index values in graft donor and pretransplant recipient predicted broader posttransplant TCR diversity.

For this clone: Its antigen remains unidentified.

V lost 5 bases, J lost 0 bases, and 7 bases lay in between. Germline loops: CDR1 LNHDA, CDR2 SQIVND (reference sequence). The CDR3 length is 13 residues. The repertoire was sequenced with immunoSEQ multiplex PCR; TCRdb's copy has only in-frame clones and lacks some. The sample consists of 2,800 or so clones, approximately 83% of them appearing once. Sequencing used PBMCs, obtained 180 days after allogeneic stem cell transplant. V usage is TRBV19 and J usage is TRBJ1-1; unclear D gene. This receptor was taken from a female patient in her forties who had an allogeneic stem cell transplant from a related donor, so T cells may come from the graft donor. Some clones in this sample may be carry-over from other donors' samples. CDR3 nucleotide sequence: TGTGCCAGTAGTGGAGGGCTGAACACTGAAGCTTTCTTT. It encodes CASSGGLNTEAFF.